The present T cell receptor (beta chain) was sequenced within a study of CD8 T cells in Susac syndrome. RNA was extracted with the RNeasy kit, and a quantity of about 0.45 to 1 ug was reverse transcribed using random hexamers. MiXCR, run by TCRdb on the immunoSEQ multiplex PCR reads, gives a single entry per CDR3 protein. The data contain some 400,000 distinct CDR3 sequences, more than 80% of them seen just once; the ten biggest clones take up approximately 0.11%. The study sequenced TCR beta in blood CD8+ and CD4+ T cells. Through negative isolation, CD4+ and CD8+ T cells were obtained, while TEMRA cells were enriched using FACS. This clonotype was counted a single time. This CDR3 is 17 amino acids long. Trimming at V came to 5 bases and at J to 4 bases, leaving 14 bases not matched to a gene. Germline assignment: CDR1 SNHLY and CDR2 FYNNEI.

The sequence was collected from a human donor with multiple sclerosis. V usage is TRBV2 and J usage is TRBJ2-3; TRBD2 matches at 8 bases. Material: CD8+ T cells from PBMCs. The CDR3 region has the DNA TGTGCCAGCAGTATGCCTCCGGGACTAGGAGAAGCAGATACGCAGTATTTT. Encoded protein: CASSMPPGLGEADTQYF. Filled out from reference TRBV2 and TRBJ2-3, the complete variable domain reads EPEVTQTPSHQVTQMGQEVILRCVPISNHLYFYWYRQILGQKVEFLVSFYNNEISEKSEIFDDQFSVERPDGSNFTLKIRSTKLEDSAMYFCASSMPPGLGEADTQYFGPGTRLTVL.